One T cell receptor beta chain is described in this entry. Antigen unknown. This sample stems from a study of T cell responses to AZD1222 COVID-19 vaccine. Repertoires were generated with immunoSEQ multiplex PCR, while TCRdb's copy carries only in-frame clones and drops some. The table includes 80,000 to 100,000 clones, roughly 87% detected once. Whole-study findings and limits: It should be noted that donors were predominantly white British and more often female, and clonal diversity was possibly underestimated. Spike-wide coverage was observed for vaccine-associated CD4 TCRs, with dominant responses at 160-218 and 743-854. Two AZD1222 administrations were followed by greater Spike-specific TCR breadth and depth. The number of AZD1222 recipients seropositive at baseline was only five to seven.

The V and J ends lost 1 base and 2 bases respectively, with 15 bases between them. The germline V gene has CDR1 SQVTM and CDR2 ANQGSEA. This CDR3 contains 15 residues. This TCR was recovered from an adult in good health. The sample here was peripheral blood, taken on day 0 of AZD1222 vaccination. This rearrangement joins TRBV29-1 to TRBJ2-7; perhaps TRBD1 as D (6 bases). The CDR3 DNA reads TGCAGCGTTGAAGCCGAACCAGGGGCAGCCTACGAGCAGTACTTC. This sequence encodes CSVEAEPGAAYEQYF.